This T cell receptor beta chain was sequenced during a study of blood T cell repertoires in COVID-19. Allocation to cohorts depended on clinical history reported by the participants. Germline V CDR1 and CDR2: MDHEN, SYDVKM. There are 12 residues in the CDR3. V lost 5 bases to trimming and J lost 4 bases, with 8 bases between them. Only in-frame clones appear in the TCRdb table, and some are missing; sequencing was by immunoSEQ multiplex PCR. The sample holds 200,000 or so clones; more than 70% are singletons and the top ten take roughly 8.4%. The chain carries TRBV28 and TRBJ1-2; D remains ambiguous. This TCR derives from a young woman who had recovered from COVID-19. The material sequenced was PBMCs or T cells enriched from blood (not recorded which). CDR3 loop: CASSLTVYGYTF. The CDR3 DNA reads TGTGCCAGCAGTCTCACAGTCTATGGCTACACCTTC.